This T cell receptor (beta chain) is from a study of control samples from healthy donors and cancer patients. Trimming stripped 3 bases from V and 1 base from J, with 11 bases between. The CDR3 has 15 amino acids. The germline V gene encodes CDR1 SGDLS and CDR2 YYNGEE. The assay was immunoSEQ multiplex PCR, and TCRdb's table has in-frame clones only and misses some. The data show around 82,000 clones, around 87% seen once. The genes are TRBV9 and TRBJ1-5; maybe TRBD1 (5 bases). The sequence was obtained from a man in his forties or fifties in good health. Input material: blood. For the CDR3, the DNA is TGTGCCAGCAGCGATTTGGCAGGGAGCAATCAGCCCCAGCATTTT. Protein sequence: CASSDLAGSNQPQHF. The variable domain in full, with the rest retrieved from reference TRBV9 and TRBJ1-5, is DSGVTQTPKHLITATGQRVTLRCSPRSGDLSVYWYQQSLDQGLQFLIQYYNGEERAKGNILERFSAQQFPDLHSELNLSSLELGDSALYFCASSDLAGSNQPQHFGDGTRLSIL.